One and the same sample provided the 11 T cell receptor beta chains below, sequenced in a study of T cell responses to AZD1222 COVID-19 vaccine. The data were produced by immunoSEQ multiplex PCR, yet TCRdb's version contains in-frame clones alone and is incomplete. The sample lists fewer than 110,000 clones, about 90% occurring once. The specimen comprised peripheral blood, sampled 28 days after the second AZD1222 dose. The receptors originated from an adult who received the AZD1222 COVID-19 vaccine.

This rearrangement joins TRBV5-4 to TRBJ2-7; 10 positions match TRBD1. The junction had 6 bases not matched to a gene; V was cut back by 4 bases and J by 5 bases. This CDR3 region has 14 residues. Germline values: CDR1 SGHNT, CDR2 YYREEE (reference sequence). The CDR3 sequence: CASSDPGTGDEQYF. The CDR3, as DNA: TGTGCCAGCAGCGATCCCGGGACAGGGGACGAGCAGTACTTC. The whole variable domain, remainder taken from reference TRBV5-4 and TRBJ2-7, is ETGVTQSPTHLIKTRGQQVTLRCSSQSGHNTVSWYQQALGQGPQFIFQYYREEENGRGNFPPRFSGLQFPNYSSELNVNALELDDSALYLCASSDPGTGDEQYFGPGTRLTVT.

The V and J genes are TRBV28 and TRBJ2-7; the D call may be TRBD1 or TRBD2 (5 bases each). CDR3 length: 14 residues. Germline V gene sequence: CDR1 MDHEN, CDR2 SYDVKM. V shed 5 bases and J shed 0 bases, with 11 bases lying between them. This CDR3 is CASSEVGDSYEQYF. DNA for the CDR3: TGTGCCAGCAGTGAGGTGGGGGACTCCTACGAGCAGTACTTC.

In its sample, this clone was seen once. The J gene is TRBJ2-7, the V gene TRBV19, with D uncertain. This CDR3 has 13 amino acids. The V end was cut by 1 base, the J end by 4 bases, with 8 bases between. CDR1 is LNHDA, CDR2 SQIVND, per germline (reference sequence). CDR3 loop: CASSIVGSYEQYF. Here the CDR3 DNA reads TGTGCCAGTAGTATAGTCGGATCTTACGAGCAGTACTTC.

This chain connects TRBV6-5 to TRBJ2-2, with 7 bases that match TRBD1. Per germline, CDR1 MNHEY and CDR2 SVGAGI. V lost 1 base and J lost 4; bases outside the gene matches: 3. CDR3 length: 15 residues. CDR3 in DNA: TGTGCCAGCAGTTACTTCAGGACAGGCACCGGGGAGCTGTTTTTT. Protein: CASSYFRTGTGELFF.

The gene calls are TRBV7-6 and TRBJ2-1; 8 bases agree with TRBD1. CDR3 size: 15 residues. V shed 5 bases and J 2 bases; nucleotides not matched to a gene: 5. Germline V gives CDR1 SGHVS, CDR2 FNYEAQ. CDR3 nucleotide sequence: TGTGCCAGCAGCCCTGGACAGGGAACCTACAATGAGCAGTTCTTC. This sequence encodes CASSPGQGTYNEQFF. Full variable domain (remainder filled in from reference TRBV7-6 and TRBJ2-1): GAGVSQSPRYKVTKRGQDVALRCDPISGHVSLYWYRQALGQGPEFLTYFNYEAQQDKSGLPNDRFSAERPEGSISTLTIQRTEQRDSAMYRCASSPGQGTYNEQFFGPGTRLTVL.

This chain connects TRBV7-8 to TRBJ1-4, with a weak D call TRBD1 (5 bases). Trimming took 7 bases from V and 3 from J, leaving 15 bases between them. The CDR3 covers 15 residues. CDR1 and CDR2 (germline): SGHVS, FQNEAQ. For the CDR3, the DNA is TGTGCCAGCACCCACTTCGGGGGGGCTAATGAAAAACTGTTTTTT. It translates to CASTHFGGANEKLFF.

This clone was seen just once. CDR3 sequence reads: CASSYVTVQETQYF. The CDR3 DNA sequence: TGTGCCAGCAGTTACGTGACAGTACAAGAGACCCAGTACTTC. The J gene is TRBJ2-5, the V gene TRBV6-2 or TRBV6-3; perhaps TRBD1 as D (5 bases). V lost 2 bases, J lost 2 bases, and 9 bases lay in between. The CDR3 covers 14 residues. Germline V gene sequence: CDR1 MNHEY, CDR2 SVGEGT.

The sample holds a few counts of this clone. The rearrangement uses TRBV7-2 and TRBJ1-4; D not resolved. CDR1 SGHTA and CDR2 FQGNSA come from the germline V gene. Trimming removed 3 bases at V and 8 bases at J, with 10 bases between. The CDR3 covers 13 residues. CDR3 protein: CASSLGFREKLFF. CDR3 nucleotides: TGTGCCAGCAGCTTGGGGTTCCGGGAAAAACTGTTTTTT.

V is TRBV28 and J is TRBJ1-2; 7 bases agree with TRBD1. V was clipped by 8 bases and J by 4 bases; unmatched bases: 13. The CDR3 is 15 amino acids. Germline-derived CDR1 and CDR2 are MDHEN and SYDVKM. The CDR3 sequence is CASGDSQSPLYGYTF. Written as DNA, the CDR3 is TGTGCCAGCGGGGACAGCCAATCCCCCCTCTATGGCTACACCTTC.

The CDR3 bases are TGTGCCAGCGGGGTTGGGACAACTGAAGCTTTCTTT. Its translation: CASGVGTTEAFF. This chain joins TRBV27 and TRBJ1-1, with TRBD1 as a possible D gene (6 bases). The CDR3 sequence is 12 residues long. The V gene lost 8 bases and the J gene lost 5 bases, with 12 bases spanning the gap. The V gene's germline CDR1 is MNHEY and CDR2 SMNVEV (reference sequence).

The chain combines TRBV5-4 with TRBJ2-5, with D perhaps matching TRBD2 (6 bases). Germline V gene lookup returns CDR1 SGHNT and CDR2 YYREEE (reference sequence). The CDR3 length is 16 residues. The germline V and J ends were trimmed by 2 bases and 1 base, with 15 bases remaining between them. In DNA form, the CDR3 reads TGTGCCAGCAGCTTTACCGGGGCTAGCGTCCAAGAGACCCAGTACTTC. Translating it yields CASSFTGASVQETQYF.